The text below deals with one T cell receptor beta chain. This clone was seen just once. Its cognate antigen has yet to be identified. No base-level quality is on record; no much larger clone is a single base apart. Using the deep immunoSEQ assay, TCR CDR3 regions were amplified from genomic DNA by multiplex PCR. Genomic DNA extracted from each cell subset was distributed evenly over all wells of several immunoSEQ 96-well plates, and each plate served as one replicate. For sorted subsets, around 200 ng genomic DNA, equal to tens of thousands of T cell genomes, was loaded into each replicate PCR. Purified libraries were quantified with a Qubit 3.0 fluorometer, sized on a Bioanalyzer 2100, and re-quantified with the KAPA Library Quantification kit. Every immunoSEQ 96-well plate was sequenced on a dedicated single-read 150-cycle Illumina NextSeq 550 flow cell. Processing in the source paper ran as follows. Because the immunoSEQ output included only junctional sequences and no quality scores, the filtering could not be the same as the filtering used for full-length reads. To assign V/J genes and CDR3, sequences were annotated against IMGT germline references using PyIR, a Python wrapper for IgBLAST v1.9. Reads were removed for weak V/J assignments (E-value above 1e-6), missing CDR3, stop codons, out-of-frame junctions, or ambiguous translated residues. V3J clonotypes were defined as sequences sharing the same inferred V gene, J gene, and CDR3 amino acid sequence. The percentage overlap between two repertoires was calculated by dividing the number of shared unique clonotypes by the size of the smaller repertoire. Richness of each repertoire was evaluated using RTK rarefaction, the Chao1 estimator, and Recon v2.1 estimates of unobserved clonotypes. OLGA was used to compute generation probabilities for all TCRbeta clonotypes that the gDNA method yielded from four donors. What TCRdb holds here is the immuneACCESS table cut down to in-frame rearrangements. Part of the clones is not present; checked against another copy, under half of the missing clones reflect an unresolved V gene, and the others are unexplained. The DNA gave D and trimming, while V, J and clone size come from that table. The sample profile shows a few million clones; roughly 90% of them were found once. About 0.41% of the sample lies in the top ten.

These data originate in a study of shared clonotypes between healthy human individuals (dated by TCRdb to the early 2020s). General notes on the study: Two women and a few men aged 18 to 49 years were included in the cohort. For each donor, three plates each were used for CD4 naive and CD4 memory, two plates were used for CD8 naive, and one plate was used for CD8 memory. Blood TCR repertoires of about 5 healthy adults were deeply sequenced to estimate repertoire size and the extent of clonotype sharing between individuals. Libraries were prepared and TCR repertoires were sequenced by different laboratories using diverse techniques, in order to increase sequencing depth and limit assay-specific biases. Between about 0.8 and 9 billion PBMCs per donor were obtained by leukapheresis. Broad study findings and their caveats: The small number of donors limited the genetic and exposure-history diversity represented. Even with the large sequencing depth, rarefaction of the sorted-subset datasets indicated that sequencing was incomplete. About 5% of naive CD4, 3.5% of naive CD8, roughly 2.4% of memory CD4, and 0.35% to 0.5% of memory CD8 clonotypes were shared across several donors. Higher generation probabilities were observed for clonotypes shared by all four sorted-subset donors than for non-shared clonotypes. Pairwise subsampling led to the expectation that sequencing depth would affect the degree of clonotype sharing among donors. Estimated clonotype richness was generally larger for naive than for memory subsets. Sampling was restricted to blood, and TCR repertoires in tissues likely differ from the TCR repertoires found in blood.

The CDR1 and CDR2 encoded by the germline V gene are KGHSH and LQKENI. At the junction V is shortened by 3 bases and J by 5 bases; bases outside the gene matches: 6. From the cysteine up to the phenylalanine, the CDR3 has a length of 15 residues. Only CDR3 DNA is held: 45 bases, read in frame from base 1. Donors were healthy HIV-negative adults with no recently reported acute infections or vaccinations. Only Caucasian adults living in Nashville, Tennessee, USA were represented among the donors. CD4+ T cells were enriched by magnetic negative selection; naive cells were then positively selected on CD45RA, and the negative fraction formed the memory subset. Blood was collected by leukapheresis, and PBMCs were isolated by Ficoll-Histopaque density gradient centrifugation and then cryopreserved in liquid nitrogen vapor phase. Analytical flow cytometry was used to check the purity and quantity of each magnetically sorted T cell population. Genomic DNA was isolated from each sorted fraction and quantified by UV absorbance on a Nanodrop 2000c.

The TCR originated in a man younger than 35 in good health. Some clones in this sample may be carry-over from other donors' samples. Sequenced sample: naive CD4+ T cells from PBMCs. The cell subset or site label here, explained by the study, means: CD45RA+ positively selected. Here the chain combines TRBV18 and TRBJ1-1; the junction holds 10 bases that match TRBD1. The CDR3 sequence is CASSPKGQGRTEAFF. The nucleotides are TGTGCCAGCTCACCTAAGGGACAGGGGAGGACTGAAGCTTTCTTT.